This T cell receptor beta chain is drawn from a study of cytomegalovirus exposure and HLA in healthy donors (dated by TCRdb to about 2017). Context from the whole study: An earlier analysis of some 600 of the donors reported roughly 300 Gb of sequence data and 95 million to 130 million unique TCR beta sequences obtained from 180 million or so T cells. A later genetic analysis used genome-wide SNP genotypes for about three fifths of the 666 donors, treating that subset as a discovery cohort. The later analysis used no new phenotypic data to find candidate immune exposures, relying instead on TCR beta sequences and their occurrence across donors. An earlier analysis of several hundred of the donors applied high-throughput TCR beta sequencing to assess whether each TCR beta V gene segment acted as functional or pseudogenic. The T cell repertoires of several hundred subjects were profiled by immunosequencing and related to cytomegalovirus serostatus. To study patterns of TCR occurrence, a later analysis re-analyzed previously published TCR beta repertoires from several hundred donors and added high-resolution HLA genotyping. Across about 380 genotyped donors of the cohort, an average of approximately 220,000 unique TCR beta nucleotide sequences per donor were sequenced, and 15% to 20% of those sequences were non-productive. The number of typed donors differed by locus: 629-630 for A, B, C, DRB1 and DQB1; 522 for DQA1; fewer than 610 for DPA1; and about 450 for DPB1. The study aimed to test whether signatures of past pathogen exposure could be identified by cataloging public T cell receptors. Both class I and class II loci were covered by HLA typing, at four-digit resolution. Roughly 300 gigabases of sequencing data and around 80 million unique TCR sequences made up an early release that covered fewer than 650 HLA-typed donors. Every repertoire in the discovery cohort had been generated on one and the same sequencing platform. Of the approximately 400 genotyped donors, roughly 85% fell in the genetic ancestry cluster associated with self-reported Caucasian donors. Besides the first cohort of approximately 670 subjects, a separate validation cohort made up of 120 different subjects was used. High-throughput TCR immunosequencing, statistical association of individual TCRs with disease status, and machine learning were combined to predict cytomegalovirus infection status. Several DR-DQ haplotypes were handled as single units for association and clustering because linkage in the cohort was strong. Donor age, sex, ethnicity and CMV serostatus were compiled alongside the repertoire data.

A remark on this clone: The target of this receptor is not known. Base qualities are not recorded, but no much larger clone differs from it by a single base.

What the work shows at the level of the full study, not this receptor alone: The earlier analysis of 587 of the donors excluded roughly 17 rarely observed V segments, including chromosome 9 orphons, because counts were too low. For the cohort, immune exposure information was limited to CMV serostatus. At a false discovery rate of 0.05, a later analysis linked 16,000 or so TCR beta sequences to specific HLA alleles. The study listed 150 to 200 TCR beta chains as associated with cytomegalovirus. The 87-base-pair reads could not distinguish some IMGT-functional V segments, including TRBV6-2 and TRBV6-3, so those segments were excluded. A further reported finding was that TCR beta sequences accurately predicted the HLA-A and HLA-B alleles for most subjects in the first cohort. According to a later analysis, most CMV-associated TCR beta chains appeared to be HLA-restricted, and the HLA associations seemed to be driven largely by CMV exposure. Across donors, most TCR sequences were observed very rarely, whereas some public TCRs were present in many individuals. A later analysis found that HLA-associated TCR beta chains were more clonally expanded and had lower generation probabilities than equally common non-associated chains. Because HLA typing was unavailable for some donors at each locus, only the typed subset was used in association tests. A later genetic analysis reported fewer N-insertions in productive TCRs among donors in an Asian-associated ancestry cluster than the roughly 700-donor mean. An association between a missense DCLRE1C variant and V-gene and J-gene trimming of TCR beta chains was found in a later genetic analysis and replicated in an independent cohort. The authors suggested that the approach could potentially be generalized to other disease states and immunological phenotypes. Correlated functional status among segregating V segments might reflect linkage disequilibrium, but an unknown experimental factor could not be ruled out. In a later analysis, the rate of TCR association differed among HLA loci, with DRB1 alleles having the most associated TCRs and HLA-C alleles having the fewest. This cohort had only TCR beta chains sequenced, and the lack of alpha or paired-chain data limited which features could be detected. A cluster of highly shared sequence variants was judged likely to represent a technical artifact of the sequencing pipeline. In a later analysis, several top co-occurrence clusters were reported to appear linked to parvovirus B19, influenza, CMV and Epstein-Barr virus. An earlier analysis of approximately 540 of the donors showed that most TCR beta V segments appeared in productive rearrangements either about 87% or about 30% of the time, which broadly matched IMGT annotations. A few of the identified cytomegalovirus-associated TCR beta chains were confirmed in vitro to be specific for cytomegalovirus antigens. When HLA alleles, especially DR and DQ, strongly co-occurred, attributing TCR associations to individual alleles was difficult. Sequencing depth was assumed to be roughly uniform across donors in the presence/absence analyses, though that assumption may not hold. The classifier was reported to diagnose cytomegalovirus status with high specificity and sensitivity in both the original cohort and the validation cohort.

The cohort was made up of several hundred healthy bone marrow donors. All cohort members were sampled while nominally healthy, although unrecorded immune exposures were likely present. The donor was CMV seronegative and was included in the group of about 350 seronegative cohort members. A peripheral blood sample was collected from each donor, and TCR beta sequencing was performed on peripheral blood mononuclear cells. The Qiagen DNeasy Blood Extraction Kit was used to extract genomic DNA from the blood cell samples. For this chain, trimming is 7 bases at the V end and 3 bases at the J end, and the number of junction bases without a gene match is 14. From a lookup of the germline V gene (reference sequence), CDR1 and CDR2 are SGHKS and YYEKEE. The CDR3 starts with the cysteine, ends with the phenylalanine, and has 16 residues. The only DNA kept is the CDR3, 48 bases in frame from the first base. Library construction relied on the immunoSEQ multiplex PCR assay. For the multiplex PCR, a mixture combining 60 forward primers for TCR Vbeta segments and 13 reverse primers for TCR Jbeta segments was used. The CDR3 region of rearranged TCR beta genes was amplified from genomic DNA with a multiplex PCR assay. On the Illumina HiSeq System, the amplified TCR beta libraries were sequenced as 87-base-pair reads. Under the source paper's analysis protocol: Across the 640 or so repertoires, a later analysis counted tens of millions of unique TCR beta chains, approximately 12 million of which were shared by at least two donors. A nearest-neighbor algorithm error-corrected the raw reads and collapsed the reads into unique sequences, merging closely related sequences to remove PCR and sequencing errors. To assign V, D and J gene segments, CDR3 sequences were aligned to IMGT reference sequences. For a sequence to be retained, a match of at least six nucleotides to both a V gene segment and a J gene segment was required. Rearrangements were called productive when the CDR3 lacked stop codons and stayed in frame with V and J; all others were non-productive. Following IMGT convention, CDR3 was defined as the stretch from the second conserved V-encoded cysteine to the conserved J-encoded phenylalanine. In an earlier analysis of 587 of the donors, sequences lacking an unambiguous match to a single V gene segment were excluded. In an earlier analysis of approximately 590 of the donors, a V segment was called functional when productive rearrangements were above 56.7%, and segregating when the standard deviation between donors exceeded 5%. A statistical classification framework was built to diagnose cytomegalovirus status from the catalog of TCR beta chain sequences. A later analysis assigned V and J genes by comparing TCR nucleotide sequences with IMGT/GENE-DB human TR gene sequences. In a later analysis, CDR3 sequences and most-parsimonious VDJ recombination scenarios were assigned using the TCRdist pipeline. A later analysis defined each TCR beta chain by its CDR3 amino acid sequence plus V-gene family, and excluded reads lacking a unique V-gene family. In a later analysis, around 600 highly shared, low-generation-probability nucleotide sequences were removed to address suspected cross-contamination and a sequencing artifact. In a later analysis, a clonal expansion index was calculated for each public chain from normalized within-repertoire ranks of inferred template counts. In a later analysis, generation probabilities were computed using a VDJ recombination model fitted to out-of-frame rearrangements, and the results were checked against IGoR. In a later analysis, hypergeometric tests were used to score TCR-TCR, TCR-HLA and TCR-CMV co-occurrence, with a repertoire-size bias correction applied to TCR pairs. A later analysis estimated false discovery rates by permuting HLA or CMV assignments 20 times. A later analysis grouped co-occurring TCRs with DBSCAN, adding TCRdist sequence similarity when clustering within HLA-allele-positive subsets. Co-occurrence clustering excluded repertoires with fewer than 30,000 or more than 120,000 public chains, plus five with anomalous nucleotide sharing. TCRdb limited this immuneACCESS table to in-frame rearrangements with V and J called. A share of clones is missing; checked studies link under half to unresolved V genes, and the rest is unexplained. V and J calls and clone size are copied from that table; D and trimming were computed from the DNA. The sample table lists approximately 220,000 clones, 76% of them with a count of one. The ten largest clones capture 0.55% to 0.75% of the sample.

The chain was built from TRBV5-5 and TRBJ2-7, with 9 bases in between that match TRBD1. This sequence was found in a man aged 18 to 29 in good health and CMV-seronegative. Sequences were obtained from PBMCs. The CDR3 sequence is CASSPFRGQGNYEQYF. The DNA reads TGTGCCAGCTCCCCCTTTAGGGGACAGGGAAACTACGAGCAGTACTTC.